Sequencing of this TCR beta chain was carried out in a study of cytotoxic CD8 clonotypes in ibrutinib-treated CLL. At the level of the study: Sequencing produced an average of roughly 280,000 productive templates and approximately 90,000 productive rearrangements per sample.

Sequenced by immunoSEQ multiplex PCR; TCRdb stores in-frame clones only, minus some. Of about 310,000 clones in the sample, around four fifths are singletons; the top ten hold under 8.5%. This receptor was obtained from a human donor with chronic lymphocytic leukemia. This specimen consisted of PBMCs, obtained before ibrutinib treatment.

CDR3 in amino acids: CASSLAGTKETQYF. The CDR3 DNA sequence: TGCGCCAGCAGCTTGGCCGGGACAAAAGAGACCCAGTACTTC. This chain connects TRBV5-1 to TRBJ2-5; weak D call: TRBD1 (6 bases). The CDR3 has 14 amino acids. Germline V gene data show CDR1 as SGHRS and CDR2 as YFSETQ. V shed 0 bases and J shed 3 bases, with 9 bases lying between them.